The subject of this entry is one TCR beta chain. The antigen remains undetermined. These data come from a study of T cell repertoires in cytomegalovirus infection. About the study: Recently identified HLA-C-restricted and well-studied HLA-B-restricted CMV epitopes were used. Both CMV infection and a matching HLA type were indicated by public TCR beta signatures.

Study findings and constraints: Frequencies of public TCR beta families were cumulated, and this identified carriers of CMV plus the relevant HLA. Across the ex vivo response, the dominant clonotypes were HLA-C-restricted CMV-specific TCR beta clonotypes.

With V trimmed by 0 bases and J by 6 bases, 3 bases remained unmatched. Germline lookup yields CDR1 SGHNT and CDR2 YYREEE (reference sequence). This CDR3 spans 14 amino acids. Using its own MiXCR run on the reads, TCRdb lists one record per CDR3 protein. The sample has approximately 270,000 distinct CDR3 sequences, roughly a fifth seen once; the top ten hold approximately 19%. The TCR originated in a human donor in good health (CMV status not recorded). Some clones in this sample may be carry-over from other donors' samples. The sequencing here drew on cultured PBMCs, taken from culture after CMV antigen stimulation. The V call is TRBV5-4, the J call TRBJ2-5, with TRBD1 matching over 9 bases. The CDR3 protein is CASSLAGTGQTQYF. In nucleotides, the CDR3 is TGTGCCAGCAGCTTGGCCGGGACAGGGCAGACCCAGTACTTC. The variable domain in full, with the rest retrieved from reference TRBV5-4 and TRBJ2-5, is ETGVTQSPTHLIKTRGQQVTLRCSSQSGHNTVSWYQQALGQGPQFIFQYYREEENGRGNFPPRFSGLQFPNYSSELNVNALELDDSALYLCASSLAGTGQTQYFGPGTRLLVL.